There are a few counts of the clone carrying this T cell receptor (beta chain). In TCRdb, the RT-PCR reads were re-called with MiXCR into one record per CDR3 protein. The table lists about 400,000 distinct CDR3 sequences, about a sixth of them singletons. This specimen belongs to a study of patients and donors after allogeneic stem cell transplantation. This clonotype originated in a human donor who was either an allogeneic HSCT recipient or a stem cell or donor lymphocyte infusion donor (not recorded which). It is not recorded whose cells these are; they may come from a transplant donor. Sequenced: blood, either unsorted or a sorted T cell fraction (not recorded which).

In nucleotides, the CDR3 is TGTGCCACCAGTGATCTTAAGCGGCACACCGGGGAGCTGTTTTTT. Protein: CATSDLKRHTGELFF. The chain uses TRBV24-1 and TRBJ2-2, with D maybe TRBD2 (5 bases). Germline V gives CDR1 KGHDR, CDR2 SFDVKD. V lost 3 bases and J lost 3, with 10 bases in between. The CDR3 is 15 residues long.